The TCR beta chain under discussion was sequenced for a study of CD8 T cells in Susac syndrome. This clonotype appeared a few times. TEMRA cells were enriched by FACS, while CD8+ and CD4+ T cells were obtained through a negative isolation that was performed magnetically. It was with random hexamers that roughly 0.45 to 1 ug RNA was reverse transcribed. MiXCR, run by TCRdb on the immunoSEQ multiplex PCR reads, gives a single entry per CDR3 protein. The table lists about 180,000 distinct CDR3 sequences, approximately 95% of them singletons. V shed 3 bases and J shed 2 bases, with 11 bases lying between them. Germline V gene sequence: CDR1 DFQATT, CDR2 SNEGSKA (reference sequence). The CDR3 runs 13 residues.

The V call is TRBV20-1, the J call TRBJ2-7, with a possible D match to TRBD1 (5 bases). This TCR was sampled from a human donor with multiple sclerosis. Sequencing was carried out using CD8+ T cells from PBMCs. The CDR3, as DNA: TGCAGTGCTAGGGGCCAGGGAACCTACGAGCAGTACTTC. Encoded protein: CSARGQGTYEQYF.